This is a list of T cell receptor beta chains from one sample in a study of T cell responses to AZD1222 COVID-19 vaccine. Here immunoSEQ multiplex PCR was the method, and the copy in TCRdb shows in-frame clones only, minus some. The profile covers roughly 160,000 clones, with approximately 93% appearing a single time and roughly 0.9% taken by the ten largest. This specimen consisted of peripheral blood, obtained on day 0 of AZD1222 vaccination. Source of these receptors: an adult in good health. The CDR3 runs from the conserved cysteine through the conserved F or W. The order of the fields is D gene, V gene, clone size, J gene, CDR3 DNA, CDR3 protein. The D gene is left open where the match is weak. Clone sizes are given selectively: once, few, many, or a class where the clone is expanded.

D: -
V: TRBV19
size: -
J: TRBJ1-6
DNA: TGTGCCAGTTGCTTTGTCGGACTCAATTCACCCCTCCACTTT
CDR3: CASCFVGLNSPLHF

D: TRBD1
V: TRBV4-1
size: -
J: TRBJ1-5
DNA: TGCGCCAGCAGCCAAGACTGGGGTAGGTTCGGGACAGGGGGCCATCAGCCCCAGCATTTT
CDR3: CASSQDWGRFGTGGHQPQHF

D: -
V: TRBV4-2
size: -
J: TRBJ1-5
DNA: TGTGCCAGCAGCCAAGGACAGTTTCAGCCCCAGCATTTT
CDR3: CASSQGQFQPQHF

D: -
V: TRBV13
size: -
J: TRBJ2-3
DNA: TGTGCCAGCAGCTTCACCCCAGGGGGGGCCACAGATACGCAGTATTTT
CDR3: CASSFTPGGATDTQYF

D: TRBD2
V: TRBV7-2
size: -
J: TRBJ2-5
DNA: TGTGCCAGCAGCTGGCGGGGGTCGTACCAAGAGACCCAGTACTTC
CDR3: CASSWRGSYQETQYF

D: -
V: TRBV2
size: -
J: TRBJ1-6
DNA: TGTGCCAGCGGGGGATCTTTGTGGAACTCACCCCTCCACTTT
CDR3: CASGGSLWNSPLHF

D: -
V: TRBV5-4
size: -
J: TRBJ2-7
DNA: TGTGCCAGCAGCTTGGGACAGGCCTCCCAAAGCGAGCAGTACTTC
CDR3: CASSLGQASQSEQYF

D: -
V: TRBV28
size: -
J: TRBJ1-1
DNA: TGTGCCAGCAGCGGACAGCACCACCTCACTCCGAACACTGAAGCTTTCTTT
CDR3: CASSGQHHLTPNTEAFF

D: -
V: TRBV7-2
size: -
J: TRBJ1-4
DNA: TGTGCCAGCAGCCCCACTACAACTAATGAAAAACTGTTTTTT
CDR3: CASSPTTTNEKLFF

D: -
V: TRBV5-6
size: -
J: TRBJ1-1
DNA: TGTGCCAGCAGCTTCAACCGGGACCCGAACACTGAAGCTTTCTTT
CDR3: CASSFNRDPNTEAFF

D: -
V: TRBV5-4
size: -
J: TRBJ2-7
DNA: TGTGCCAGCAGCTTGCTCGGGCCGCCCTGGAACGAGCAGTACTTC
CDR3: CASSLLGPPWNEQYF

D: -
V: TRBV5-1
size: -
J: TRBJ1-1
DNA: TGCGCCAGCACCGTTGGACAGATAAACACTGAAGCTTTCTTT
CDR3: CASTVGQINTEAFF

D: -
V: TRBV6-1
size: -
J: TRBJ1-5
DNA: TGTGCCAGCAGTGAAAGCTCCGTGTCTCAGCCCCAGCATTTT
CDR3: CASSESSVSQPQHF

D: -
V: TRBV28
size: once
J: TRBJ1-5
DNA: TGTGCCAGCGCACCTGGAACGAGGGGGTCCAATCAGCCCCAGCATTTT
CDR3: CASAPGTRGSNQPQHF